Listed below are T cell receptor beta chains from one sample, sequenced in a study of response to subunit inactivated influenza vaccine. From the RT-PCR reads, TCRdb called clonotypes with MiXCR, one entry per CDR3 protein. The data contain fewer than 700,000 distinct CDR3 sequences, 10% to 15% of them singletons. Here the sequenced sample was PBMCs from blood, taken roughly 46 days after vaccination. These receptors all come from a man between 45 and 60 years old who received an inactivated influenza vaccine. CDR3s include the opening cysteine and the closing phenylalanine or tryptophan. A D gene is named only where the DNA matches it firmly. The size of a clone is reported for some rows only, either as once, few or many, or as a class for expanded clones.

j_gene,d_gene,abundance,v_gene,CDR3nt,CDR3aa
TRBJ2-5,.,.,TRBV5-5,TGTGCCAGCAGCTTGGGGCAGTCACAAGAGACCCAGTACTTC,CASSLGQSQETQYF
TRBJ2-6,TRBD1,.,TRBV2,TGTGCCAGCAAGAACAGGGGGCCTGGGGCCAACGTCCTGACTTTC,CASKNRGPGANVLTF
TRBJ1-3,.,.,TRBV3-1,TGTGCCAGCAGCCAAGGGGCGATACGCTCTGGAAACACCATATATTTT,CASSQGAIRSGNTIYF
TRBJ2-7,TRBD1,.,TRBV20-1,TGCAGTGCTAGAGATCAGACAGGGGGAAGTTACGAGCAGTACTTC,CSARDQTGGSYEQYF
TRBJ2-1,.,many,TRBV12-3/TRBV12-4,TGTGCCAGCAGGGGGGCAGACGGTATCTACAATGAGCAGTTCTTC,CASRGADGIYNEQFF
TRBJ2-5,TRBD1,few,TRBV29-1,TGCAGCGTTGGGATGTACGGGACAGGAGAGACCCAGTACTTC,CSVGMYGTGETQYF
TRBJ2-5,.,few,TRBV20-1,TGCAGTGCCCCCCCTGCCAGGGAGGAGACCCAGTACTTC,CSAPPAREETQYF
TRBJ2-2,.,few,TRBV20-1,TGCAGTGCTAGAGATCAGGGACTTCCCGAGCACACCGGGGAGCTGTTTTTT,CSARDQGLPEHTGELFF
TRBJ2-5,TRBD2,.,TRBV18,TGTGCCAGCTCACCACCGGGACTAGCGGGACGAGAGACCCAGTACTTC,CASSPPGLAGRETQYF
TRBJ2-3,.,few,TRBV20-1,TGCAGTGCTAACCAGGGGAGCACAGATACGCAGTATTTT,CSANQGSTDTQYF
TRBJ2-2,TRBD2,.,TRBV12-3/TRBV12-4,TGTGCCAGCAGACACACCGGCCTAGCGGGAGCCGGGGAGCTGTTTTTT,CASRHTGLAGAGELFF
TRBJ2-2,.,.,TRBV10-3,TGTGCCATCAGTGGCAAGGGTGGCACCGGGGAGCTGTTTTTT,CAISGKGGTGELFF
TRBJ2-1,TRBD1,many,TRBV5-5,TGTGCCAGCAGCCAGGGACAGGGGACCTACAATGAGCAGTTCTTC,CASSQGQGTYNEQFF
TRBJ2-1,.,.,TRBV7-3,TGTGCCAGCAGCTTATCTCGTGAAAAAGCAGGGGACAATGAGCAGTTCTTC,CASSLSREKAGDNEQFF
TRBJ2-4,TRBD2,few,TRBV7-8,TGTGCCAGCAGCTCGCGGACTAGCGGGAGGAACGCGGCCAAAAACATTCAGTACTTC,CASSSRTSGRNAAKNIQYF
TRBJ2-5,.,.,TRBV7-8,TGTGCCAGCAGCTTCGACAGGGAGACCCAGTACTTC,CASSFDRETQYF
TRBJ2-3,.,many,TRBV29-1,TGCAGCGTTGTAGCAGGCGGGGTAGATACGCAGTATTTT,CSVVAGGVDTQYF
TRBJ1-5,.,.,TRBV5-1,TGCGCCAGCAGCTTGACAGGCCTCCCGGAGCCCCAGCATTTT,CASSLTGLPEPQHF
TRBJ1-5,.,.,TRBV7-2,TGTGCCAGCAGCCCTGGGCCGGCCACTGGGCAGCCCCAGCATTTT,CASSPGPATGQPQHF
TRBJ1-5,.,few,TRBV4-3,TGCGCCAGCAGCCATGACCGACTGGGCAATCAGCCCCAGCATTTT,CASSHDRLGNQPQHF
TRBJ2-2,TRBD2,many,TRBV5-6,TGTGCCAGCAGCTATCGGACTAGCGGGCCCACCGGGGAGCTGTTTTTT,CASSYRTSGPTGELFF
TRBJ2-3,.,few,TRBV7-2,TGTGCCAGCAGCTTGGGTGGATTTTATCGGACAGATACGCAGTATTTT,CASSLGGFYRTDTQYF
TRBJ2-6,TRBD1,.,TRBV6-5,TGTGCCAGCAGTTACTCGATGCAGCAGGGGGCCCCTGGGGCCAACGTCCTGACTTTC,CASSYSMQQGAPGANVLTF
TRBJ2-7,.,few,TRBV6-1,TGTGCCAGCAGTCGGGACGGGAGCTCCTACGAGCAGTACTTC,CASSRDGSSYEQYF